These T cell receptor beta chains were read from a single sample in a study of tumor-infiltrating lymphocytes in oesophageal squamous cell carcinoma. TCRdb re-called the PCR reads through MiXCR, storing one row per CDR3 protein. The sample lists 15,000 to 20,000 distinct CDR3 sequences, about two fifths occurring once. Material for sequencing was normal esophageal tissue next to the tumor. These receptors were collected from a male donor with esophageal squamous cell carcinoma. Both conserved end residues are part of each CDR3. A D gene is named only where the DNA matches it firmly.

cdr3_aa,d_call,v_call,cdr3_length,j_call
CSASSRFQETQYF,NA,TRBV20-1,13,TRBJ2-5
CASSIGSGHHYEQYF,NA,TRBV19,15,NA
CASSLDNTWEQYF,NA,TRBV11-2,13,TRBJ2-7
CASSYRSDSNQPQHF,NA,TRBV19,15,TRBJ1-5
CASSLGWGASSYNSPLHF,NA,TRBV5-1,18,TRBJ2-7
CSAAFGGNSYEQYF,NA,TRBV20-1,14,TRBJ2-7
CASSLRRVGGLSQETQYF,NA,TRBV27,18,TRBJ2-5
CASIARQESPEQYF,NA,TRBV6-1,14,TRBJ2-7
CASTTSLNTEAFF,NA,TRBV28,13,TRBJ1-1
CATSDSRTDTQYF,NA,TRBV24-1,13,TRBJ2-3
CASSEDLGTVEQFF,NA,TRBV6-1,14,TRBJ2-1
CASSSNSGGGQETQYF,NA,TRBV11-2,16,NA
CASSYGQGAVSARGEQYF,TRBD1,TRBV6-8,18,TRBJ2-7
CASSYRGLAGYTDTQYF,TRBD2,TRBV6-6,17,TRBJ2-3
CASSWGTGGAETQYF,TRBD1,TRBV5-1,15,TRBJ2-5
CASSLYLVIAGDTNEQFF,TRBD2,TRBV7-8,18,TRBJ2-1
CSARQGETQYF,NA,TRBV20-1,11,TRBJ2-5
CASTQKVGVGYNEQFF,NA,TRBV7-9,16,TRBJ2-1
CASSPPDGSGETQYF,NA,TRBV11-2,15,TRBJ2-5
CASSVPTGLTEAFF,NA,TRBV7-8,14,NA
CASSLAERGDEQYF,NA,TRBV11-3,14,NA
CAISARLQETQYF,NA,TRBV10-3,13,TRBJ2-5
CASRGTSGSFWFF,TRBD2,TRBV2,13,TRBJ2-4
CASSYTATQDTQYF,NA,TRBV7-2,14,TRBJ2-3
CASSPYLTGGGGYTF,TRBD1,TRBV7-2,15,TRBJ1-2
CASSYSGTGGANGNTIYF,TRBD1,TRBV6-5,18,TRBJ1-3
CASTAEGRQAFF,NA,TRBV28,12,TRBJ1-1
CASSQVGVGGYEQYF,NA,TRBV4-1,15,TRBJ2-7
CSAKTSGYQETQYF,TRBD2,TRBV20-1,14,TRBJ2-5
CASSRLAGGYNEQFF,TRBD2,TRBV12-3/TRBV12-4,15,NA
CASSLVGATTYVSETQYF,NA,TRBV7-8,18,TRBJ2-5
CASSLGQGTYEQYF,NA,TRBV7-6,14,TRBJ2-7
CASRAGQTNYGYTF,NA,TRBV7-2,14,TRBJ1-2
CASSLWSVNGQFF,NA,TRBV5-3,13,TRBJ2-1
CASSLVLAGQDTQYF,TRBD2,TRBV5-4,15,TRBJ2-3
CASSQESSNQPQHF,NA,TRBV18,14,TRBJ1-5
CASEKSRNNQPQHF,NA,TRBV6-1,14,TRBJ1-5
CASSAGPYEQYF,NA,TRBV28,12,TRBJ2-7
CASSVAGGREQYF,TRBD2,TRBV5-1,13,TRBJ2-7
CASSLWGEAAYNEQFF,NA,TRBV12-3/TRBV12-4,16,NA
CASSFGTANEKLFF,TRBD1,TRBV19,14,TRBJ1-4